Sequencing of this TCR beta chain was carried out in a study of T cell changes during pregnancy in multiple sclerosis. This table comes from immunoSEQ multiplex PCR, and its TCRdb copy is limited to in-frame clones, with some not included. The data contain tens of thousands of clones, roughly nine tenths of them singletons. The table lists this clone with a count of one. Germline lookup yields CDR1 SGHTA and CDR2 FQGTGA. CDR3 length equals 16 residues. V trimming: 3 bases; J trimming: 5 bases; junction bases outside the gene matches: 10. The source is a female donor with multiple sclerosis, enrolled in a pregnancy study. The chain employs TRBV7-3 and TRBJ2-1; TRBD2 agrees at 7 bases. Sequencing used CD4+ T cells from peripheral blood mononuclear cells, obtained in the second trimester of pregnancy. The CDR3 here is CASSLGGRGTHNEQFF. In nucleotides, the CDR3 is TGTGCCAGCAGCTTGGGAGGGCGGGGCACCCACAATGAGCAGTTCTTC.